This passage covers 8 T cell receptor beta chains from one sample sequenced in a study of OX40 agonist ivuxolimab in advanced cancers. This table comes from immunoSEQ multiplex PCR, and its TCRdb copy is limited to in-frame clones, with some not included. The data show around 37,000 clones, about four fifths seen once. This material consisted of CD4+ or CD8+ T cells sorted from blood, taken in a trial of the OX40 agonist ivuxolimab. The receptors originated from an adult with an advanced solid tumor such as melanoma, head and neck, liver or kidney cancer.

The chain employs TRBV27 and TRBJ1-2, with 9 nucleotides matching TRBD1. Germline trimming cut 2 bases from V and 5 bases from J; bases unmatched to any gene: 18. The CDR3 length is 19 residues. In germline, CDR1 is MNHEY, CDR2 SMNVEV (reference sequence). The CDR3 spells CASSLHSPGQGGVWYGYTF. The CDR3 DNA sequence: TGTGCCAGCAGTTTACACTCCCCGGGACAGGGCGGGGTGTGGTATGGCTACACCTTC.

This clone was observed a single time. J is TRBJ2-7 and V is TRBV2, with 8 bases that match TRBD1. Trimming at V came to 4 bases and at J to 9 bases, leaving 11 bases not matched to a gene. The CDR3 spans 14 residues. Germline V gene sequence: CDR1 SNHLY, CDR2 FYNNEI. The CDR3 is CASSAGTGGIRQYF. The CDR3 nucleotides read TGTGCCAGCAGTGCGGGGACAGGAGGTATCCGGCAGTACTTC.

This chain joins TRBV4-2 and TRBJ2-1; 7 nucleotides agree with TRBD1. Germline CDR1 reads LGHNA; CDR2 reads YNFKEQ. With 5 bases clipped from V and 5 bases from J, the junction kept 3 bases outside the gene matches. CDR3 size: 13 residues. The CDR3, as DNA: TGTGCCAGCAGCTACGGACAGGACAATGAGCAGTTCTTC. It codes for CASSYGQDNEQFF.

The chain combines TRBV7-2 with TRBJ2-7; 9 positions agree with TRBD2. Germline values: CDR1 SGHTA, CDR2 FQGNSA. V dropped 1 base and J dropped 3; count of bases not matched to a gene: 7. The CDR3 is 16 amino acids. The CDR3 DNA sequence: TGTGCCAGCAGCTTAGGGGCGGGGGGGATTCACTACGAGCAGTACTTC. This translates into CASSLGAGGIHYEQYF.

This clone was recorded a few times. The V call is TRBV28, the J call TRBJ1-2; tentative D call: TRBD1 (6 bases). Trimming shortened V by 1 base and J by 6 bases, and 12 bases separated the two germline ends. The CDR3 spans 14 residues. Germline CDR1 and CDR2: MDHEN and SYDVKM. The CDR3 sequence: CASSLSQGLDGYTF. The CDR3 nucleotides read TGTGCCAGCAGTTTATCACAGGGTTTGGATGGCTACACCTTC.

The genes are TRBV12-5 and TRBJ2-5, with 8 bases that match TRBD1. V shed 1 base, J shed 1 base, and the junction held 5 bases outside the gene matches. Germline CDR1 and CDR2: LGHNT and FRNRAP. This CDR3 contains 16 residues. The CDR3 sequence: CASGLAPGQGQETQYF. CDR3 in DNA: TGTGCTAGTGGTTTGGCTCCCGGACAGGGCCAAGAGACCCAGTACTTC.

This chain joins TRBV10-2 and TRBJ2-3, with 9 bases that match TRBD1. V gave up 7 bases and J gave up 6 bases; unmatched junction bases: 17. The CDR3 spans 17 residues. The germline V gene encodes CDR1 WSHSY and CDR2 SAAADI. In DNA, the CDR3 is TGCGCCAGCATTAGGGGGCCCGGGACAGGGAATCCGGATACGCAGTATTTT. This codes for CASIRGPGTGNPDTQYF.

The genes are TRBV30 and TRBJ2-4; 7 nucleotides align to TRBD2. The germline CDR1 and CDR2 sequences are GTSNPN and SVGIG (reference sequence). V lost 3 bases and J lost 3; bases outside the gene matches: 5. The CDR3 runs 14 residues. This chain's CDR3 is CAWRSTGGKNIQYF. DNA for the CDR3: TGTGCCTGGAGATCTACGGGGGGCAAAAACATTCAGTACTTC. The full variable domain, its missing parts supplied by reference TRBV30 and TRBJ2-4, is SQTIHQWPATLVQPVGSPLSLECTVEGTSNPNLYWYRQAAGRGLQLLFYSVGIGQISSEVPQNLSASRPQDRQFILSSKKLLLSDSGFYLCAWRSTGGKNIQYFGAGTRLSVL.